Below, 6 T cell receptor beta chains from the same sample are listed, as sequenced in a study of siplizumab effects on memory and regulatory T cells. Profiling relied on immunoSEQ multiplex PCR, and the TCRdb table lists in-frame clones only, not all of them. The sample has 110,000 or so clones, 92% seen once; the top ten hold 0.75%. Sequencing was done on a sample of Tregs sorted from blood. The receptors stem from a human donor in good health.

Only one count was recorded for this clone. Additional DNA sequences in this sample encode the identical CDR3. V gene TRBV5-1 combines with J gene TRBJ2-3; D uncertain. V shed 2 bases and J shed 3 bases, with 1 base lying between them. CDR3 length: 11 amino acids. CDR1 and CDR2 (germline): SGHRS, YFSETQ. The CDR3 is CASSFTDTQYF. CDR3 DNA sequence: TGCGCCAGCAGCTTTACAGATACGCAGTATTTT.

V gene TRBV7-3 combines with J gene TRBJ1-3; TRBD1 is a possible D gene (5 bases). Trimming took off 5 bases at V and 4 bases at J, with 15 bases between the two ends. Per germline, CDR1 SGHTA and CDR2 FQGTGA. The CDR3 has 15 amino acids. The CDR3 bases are TGTGCCAGCAGCCCGAACGCCGGGGCGGGAAACACCATATATTTT. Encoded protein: CASSPNAGAGNTIYF. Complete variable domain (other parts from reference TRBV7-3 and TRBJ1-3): GAGVSQTPSNKVTEKGKYVELRCDPISGHTALYWYRQSLGQGPEFLIYFQGTGAADDSGLPNDRFFAVRPEGSVSTLKIQRTERGDSAVYLCASSPNAGAGNTIYFGEGSWLTVV.

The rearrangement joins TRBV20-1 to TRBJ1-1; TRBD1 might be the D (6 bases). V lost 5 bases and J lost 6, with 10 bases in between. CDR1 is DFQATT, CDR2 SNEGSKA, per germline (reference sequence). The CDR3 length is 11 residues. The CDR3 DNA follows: TGCAGTGCTCCCAGACAGGCTGAAGCTTTCTTT. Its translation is CSAPRQAEAFF.

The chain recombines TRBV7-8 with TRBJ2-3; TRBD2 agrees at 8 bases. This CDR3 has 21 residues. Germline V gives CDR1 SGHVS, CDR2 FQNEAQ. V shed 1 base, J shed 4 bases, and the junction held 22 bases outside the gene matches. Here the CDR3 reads CASSLGVWGVLRAGDPDTQYF. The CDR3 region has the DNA TGTGCCAGCAGCTTAGGGGTCTGGGGGGTCCTAAGAGCGGGAGATCCAGATACGCAGTATTTT.

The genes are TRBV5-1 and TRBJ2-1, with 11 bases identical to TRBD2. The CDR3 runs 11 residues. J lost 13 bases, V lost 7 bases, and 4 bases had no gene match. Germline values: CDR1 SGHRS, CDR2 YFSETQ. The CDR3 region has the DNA TGCGCCAGCGGACTAGCGGGTGTCCAGTTCTTC. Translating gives CASGLAGVQFF.

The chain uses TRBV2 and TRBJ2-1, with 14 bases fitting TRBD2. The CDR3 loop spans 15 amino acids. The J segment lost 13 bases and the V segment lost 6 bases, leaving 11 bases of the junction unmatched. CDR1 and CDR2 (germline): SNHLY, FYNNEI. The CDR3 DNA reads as TGTGCCAGCAGCGAATCCACCGGACTAGCGGGAGGACAGTTCTTC. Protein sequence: CASSESTGLAGGQFF.